This TCR beta chain was sequenced in a study of naive and memory T cell subsets. The treatment is: skin biopsy from PPD injection site in Mantoux-positive individual. A UMI-containing oligonucleotide was joined by 3' ligation to the TCR cDNA template. Amplification of ligated cDNA took four PCR rounds with SP2 and nested alpha and beta constant primers. TCRdb reprocessed the UMI-ligation and nested PCR reads with MiXCR, giving one entry per CDR3 protein. The sample carries 20,000 to 25,000 distinct CDR3 sequences, roughly 5.5% recorded once. This clonotype was counted a single time. The CDR3 consists of 15 residues. CDR1 and CDR2 (germline): DFQATT, SNEGSKA (reference sequence). V shed 5 bases, J shed 9 bases, and the junction held 14 bases outside the gene matches.

The rearrangement uses TRBV20-1 and TRBJ2-1; 9 bases match TRBD2. Sequencing used skin, obtained from a tuberculin skin test site. The clonotype comes from an adult in good health. The CDR3 coding sequence is TGCAGTGCTTCTACACCGGGACTAGCTTTAACTGAGCAGTTCTTC. This gives the protein CSASTPGLALTEQFF.